This T cell receptor beta chain was captured by sequencing in a study of tumor and adjacent non-tumor tissue in lung cancer. The CDR3 totals 16 residues. Germline values: CDR1 SGHNT, CDR2 YYREEE (reference sequence). The library came from three nested PCR rounds adapted from ARM-PCR protocols. TCRdb re-analysed the multiplex PCR reads in MiXCR, keeping a single row per CDR3 protein. The sample has about 44,000 distinct CDR3 sequences, about 68% seen once. In the case of this clonotype: Relative to the germline gene, one junction end is altered; a read error may explain this.

The template was RNA from unsorted bulk tissue. The normal lung tissue was taken more than 3 cm from the tumor edge. Sequences were obtained from distant non-tumor lung tissue. This clonotype originated in a woman in her sixties or seventies with non-small cell lung cancer. The rearrangement links TRBV5-4 to TRBJ2-2, with a tentative D call TRBD1 (5 bases). CDR3 sequence reads: CAGSPGRRGDTGELFF. CDR3 sequence (DNA): TGTGCCGGCAGCCCAGGACGAAGGGGCGACACCGGGGAGCTGTTTTTT.